This TCR beta chain was identified during a study of T cells in localized non-small cell lung cancer. Study-wide results and limits: For the top 100 tumor clones, a median approximately 61 also appeared in adjacent lung. Uninvolved adjacent lung showed higher T cell clonality than tumor. Increased T cell density in blood showed an association with longer overall survival.

With respect to this clone: Its antigen remains unidentified.

This CDR3 has 16 amino acids. The V and J ends lost 5 bases and 3 bases, in that order; junction bases with no gene match: 6. Per germline, CDR1 WSHSY and CDR2 SAAADI. Produced via immunoSEQ multiplex PCR; TCRdb's table is partial and in-frame only. The profile covers about 1,400 clones, with about 20% appearing a single time and 20% taken by the ten largest. The sampled adjacent lung lay at least 2 cm from the tumor margin and showed no atypia. This receptor was obtained from an older female donor with stage II squamous cell lung carcinoma. The chain employs TRBV10-2 and TRBJ2-2; 10 positions agree with TRBD2. Source: normal lung tissue next to the tumor, taken before any cancer treatment. The chain's CDR3 is CASSNRGTSDTGELFF. DNA of the CDR3: TGCGCCAGCAGTAATCGGGGGACTAGCGACACCGGGGAGCTGTTTTTT.